This TCR beta chain is drawn from a study of OX40 agonist ivuxolimab in advanced cancers. At the level of the study: Recorded diagnoses for dose-escalation patients were hepatocellular carcinoma, melanoma, renal cell or head and neck cancer.

The V gene end was trimmed by 5 bases and the J gene end by 6 bases; junction bases not matched to a gene: 7. The CDR3 covers 14 residues. Germline CDR1 reads MDHEN; CDR2 reads SYDVKM. Prior autoimmune disease or systemic immunosuppression barred patients. The study, taken as a whole, reports: In a subset of nonresponders, normalized T-cell clonal expansion was also low. Partial responders receiving 0.1-3.0 mg/kg showed among the lowest clonal expansion.

Data came from immunoSEQ multiplex PCR; TCRdb stores just in-frame clones and leaves some out. The sample consists of around 26,000 clones, around 86% of them appearing once. In the case of this clone: The target antigen is unknown.

The receptor was derived from an adult with an advanced solid tumor such as melanoma, head and neck, liver or kidney cancer. The chain has TRBV28 and TRBJ1-5, with 7 bases lining up with TRBD1. Sequenced here: CD4+ or CD8+ T cells sorted from blood, sampled in a trial of the OX40 agonist ivuxolimab. In DNA form, the CDR3 reads TGTGCCAGCAGTGAGACAGGGCAGGGTCAGCCCCAGCATTTT. This encodes CASSETGQGQPQHF.